This entry concerns a single T cell receptor beta chain. The clone's antigen remains unknown. The input lacks base qualities; no much larger clone sits a single base away. Trimming accounts for 4 bases at V and 3 bases at J, while the number of junction bases matched to no gene is 10. Taken from the germline V gene (reference sequence), the CDR1 and CDR2 loops are SGHNT and YYREEE. From its cysteine to its phenylalanine, the CDR3 spans 15 amino acids. Only the CDR3 DNA is retained, 45 bases long and in frame from the first base. The data were taken from a study of T cell changes during pregnancy in multiple sclerosis (dated by TCRdb to 2018 to 2020). Regarding the complete study: Changes in the T cell repertoire over the course of pregnancy were examined in this study in women with multiple sclerosis.

Libraries were built with the immunoSEQ multiplex PCR assay. The immuneACCESS repertoire file appears here via TCRdb, limited to in-frame rearrangements. These files lack a portion of the clones; in checked studies, under half of the deficit traces to unresolved V genes, and the cause of the others is not known. This sample comprises more than 70,000 clones, 90% to 95% of them detected only once. The biggest ten clones account for 1.5% to 2% of the sample. The source is a female donor in good health, enrolled as a control in a pregnancy study. The specimen comprised peripheral blood, sampled after pregnancy. The rearrangement joined TRBV5-4 to TRBJ2-7; 7 nucleotides in the junction match TRBD1. The base sequence is TGTGCCAGCAGCCGGGCCCCGGGACAGAACTACGAGCAGTACTTC. Its protein reads: CASSRAPGQNYEQYF.